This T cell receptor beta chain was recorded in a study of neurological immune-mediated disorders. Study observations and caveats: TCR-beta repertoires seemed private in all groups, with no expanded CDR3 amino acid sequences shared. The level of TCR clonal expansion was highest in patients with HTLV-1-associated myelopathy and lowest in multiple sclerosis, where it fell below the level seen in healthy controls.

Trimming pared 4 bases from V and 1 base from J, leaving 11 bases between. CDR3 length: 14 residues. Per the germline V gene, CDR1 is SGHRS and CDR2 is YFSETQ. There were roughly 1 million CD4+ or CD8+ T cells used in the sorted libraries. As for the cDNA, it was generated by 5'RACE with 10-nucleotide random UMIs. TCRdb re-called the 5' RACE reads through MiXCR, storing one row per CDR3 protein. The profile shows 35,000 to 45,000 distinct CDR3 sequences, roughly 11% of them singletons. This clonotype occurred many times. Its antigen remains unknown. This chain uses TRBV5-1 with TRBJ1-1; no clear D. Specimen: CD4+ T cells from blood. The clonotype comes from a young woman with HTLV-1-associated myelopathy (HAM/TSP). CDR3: CASSAPLPNTEAFF. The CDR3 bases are TGCGCCAGCAGCGCTCCCCTACCGAACACTGAAGCTTTCTTT.